Listed below are T cell receptor beta chains from one sample, sequenced in a study of control samples from healthy donors and cancer patients. Libraries were prepared by immunoSEQ multiplex PCR; TCRdb keeps only in-frame clonotypes and omits some of them. The data contain about 29,000 clones, roughly 85% of them singletons. Sequencing input: formalin-fixed, paraffin-embedded tissue. Receptors originate from a female donor with melanoma. The CDR3 runs from the conserved cysteine through the conserved F or W. Fields, in order: V gene, clone size, J gene, D gene, CDR3 length, CDR3 protein, CDR3 DNA. A D gene is named only where the DNA matches it firmly. A clone size is listed for some rows: how often the clone was seen (once, few, many), or a class if it is expanded.

TRBV5-1	NA	TRBJ2-7	TRBD2	14	CASSYGGSVDEQYF	TGCGCCAGCAGCTACGGCGGGAGCGTAGACGAGCAGTACTTC
TRBV12-3/TRBV12-4	NA	TRBJ2-5	NA	13	CASRYSSAETQYF	TGTGCCAGCAGATATTCTAGTGCTGAGACCCAGTACTTC
TRBV6-1	NA	TRBJ1-2	NA	13	CASSEMGHHGYTF	TGTGCCAGCAGTGAAATGGGCCACCATGGCTACACCTTC
TRBV7-6	once	TRBJ1-6	TRBD1	15	CASSTGDRNNSPLHF	TGTGCCAGCAGCACCGGGGACAGAAATAATTCACCCCTCCACTTT
TRBV5-1	NA	TRBJ1-2	NA	16	CASSLGVDVRGGGYTF	TGCGCCAGCAGCTTGGGCGTGGATGTCAGGGGTGGGGGCTACACCTTC
TRBV3-1/TRBV3-2	once	TRBJ2-7	NA	16	CASSLNGGEGPYEQYF	TGTGCCAGCAGCCTCAACGGGGGAGAGGGCCCCTACGAGCAGTACTTC
TRBV6-5	NA	TRBJ2-7	NA	14	CASSYTSGSYEQYF	TGTGCCAGCAGTTACACCTCAGGCTCCTACGAGCAGTACTTC
TRBV19	NA	TRBJ2-7	NA	14	CASKSGYFTYEQYF	TGTGCCAGTAAGTCAGGGTATTTCACCTACGAGCAGTACTTC
TRBV27	NA	TRBJ2-3	TRBD2	17	CASRGRNGRAEGDTQYF	TGTGCCAGCAGGGGAAGAAACGGGAGGGCCGAGGGAGATACGCAGTATTTT
TRBV29-1	NA	TRBJ1-1	NA	12	CSVGRGNTEAFF	TGCAGCGTTGGTAGGGGAAACACTGAAGCTTTCTTT
TRBV7-2	NA	TRBJ2-7	NA	17	CASSLGAGPSGPYEQYF	TGTGCCAGCAGCTTAGGTGCCGGGCCCTCAGGTCCCTACGAGCAGTACTTC
TRBV5-1	NA	TRBJ2-3	NA	14	CASSFVASTDTQYF	TGCGCCAGCAGCTTTGTAGCGAGCACAGATACGCAGTATTTT
TRBV7-2	once	TRBJ2-5	NA	14	CASSLGWEKETQYF	TGTGCCAGCAGCTTAGGGTGGGAGAAAGAGACCCAGTACTTC
TRBV2	NA	TRBJ1-5	NA	14	CASSASGFREPQHF	TGTGCCAGCAGTGCATCAGGGTTTAGAGAGCCCCAGCATTTT
TRBV19	NA	TRBJ2-1	NA	15	CASSIGWGRGNEQFF	TGTGCCAGTAGTATCGGGTGGGGACGGGGCAATGAGCAGTTCTTC
TRBV18	NA	TRBJ2-7	TRBD2	15	CASSPGLAESYEQYF	TGTGCCAGCTCACCGGGACTAGCGGAGTCCTACGAGCAGTACTTC
TRBV19	NA	TRBJ1-2	NA	14	CASRPGQSVYGYTF	TGTGCCAGTAGGCCTGGACAGAGCGTTTATGGCTACACCTTC
TRBV4-3	NA	TRBJ1-2	NA	14	CASSQDRGNYGYTF	TGCGCCAGCAGCCAAGATAGGGGAAACTATGGCTACACCTTC
TRBV11-1	NA	TRBJ1-2	NA	15	CASSLRTYDTYGYTF	TGTGCCAGCAGCTTAAGAACATACGATACTTATGGCTACACCTTC
TRBV6-5	NA	TRBJ1-2	NA	13	CASTPARLAGYTF	TGTGCCAGCACCCCCGCTAGGTTGGCTGGCTACACCTTC
TRBV11-2	NA	TRBJ2-2	TRBD2	14	CASTLSGMTGELFF	TGTGCCAGCACCTTGAGCGGGATGACCGGGGAGCTGTTTTTT
TRBV12-3/TRBV12-4	NA	TRBJ1-4	NA	12	CASGGAGEKLFF	TGTGCCAGCGGCGGGGCTGGTGAAAAACTGTTTTTT
TRBV6-2/TRBV6-3	NA	TRBJ2-3	TRBD1	17	CASSYPIRDRGTDTQYF	TGTGCCAGCAGTTACCCGATCCGGGACAGGGGCACAGATACGCAGTATTTT
TRBV28	NA	TRBJ1-2	NA	14	CASSSSEQNYGYTF	TGTGCCAGCAGTTCTAGTGAACAGAACTATGGCTACACCTTC
TRBV6-2/TRBV6-3	NA	TRBJ1-3	NA	11	CASSFGNTIYF	TGTGCCAGCAGCTTCGGAAACACCATATATTTT
TRBV7-6	NA	TRBJ2-2	NA	16	CASSLWDSANTGELFF	TGTGCCAGCAGCTTATGGGATAGTGCGAACACCGGGGAGCTGTTTTTT
TRBV11-3	NA	TRBJ2-1	TRBD1	14	CASSRTGDYNEQFF	TGTGCCAGCAGCCGGACAGGGGATTATAATGAGCAGTTCTTC
TRBV18	NA	TRBJ1-5	TRBD1	15	CASSRATGGSQPQHF	TGTGCCAGCTCACGGGCGACAGGGGGTAGTCAGCCCCAGCATTTT
TRBV27	NA	TRBJ1-5	NA	15	CASSPMEENNQPQHF	TGTGCCAGCAGTCCGATGGAGGAAAACAATCAGCCCCAGCATTTT
TRBV15	NA	TRBJ1-1	TRBD1	17	CATSRGAGGFSNTEAFF	TGTGCCACCAGCAGAGGAGCAGGGGGGTTTAGTAACACTGAAGCTTTCTTT
TRBV25-1	NA	TRBJ2-3	NA	15	CASSDSGRGSDTQYF	TGTGCCAGCAGTGACTCGGGGAGAGGGTCAGATACGCAGTATTTT
TRBV10-2	NA	TRBJ1-2	NA	11	CATFAGDGYTF	TGCGCCACCTTTGCGGGTGATGGCTACACCTTC
TRBV6-2/TRBV6-3	NA	TRBJ2-1	TRBD2	15	CASSGLAEQLREQFF	TGTGCCAGCAGCGGACTAGCGGAACAATTGAGGGAGCAGTTCTTC
TRBV4-2	once	TRBJ2-1	NA	17	CASSTGPLPSSYNEQFF	TGTGCCAGCAGTACCGGGCCACTCCCGAGCTCCTACAATGAGCAGTTCTTC
TRBV2	NA	TRBJ2-5	TRBD2	16	CASNMGLAGVRETQYF	TGTGCCAGCAATATGGGACTAGCGGGAGTTCGTGAGACCCAGTACTTC
TRBV25-1	NA	TRBJ2-7	NA	13	CASMGTASYEQYF	TGTGCCAGCATGGGGACGGCCTCCTACGAGCAGTACTTC
TRBV7-3	NA	TRBJ1-2	NA	14	CASSLRAEASGYTF	TGTGCCAGCAGCCTCCGCGCGGAAGCTTCTGGCTACACCTTC
TRBV10-1	once	TRBJ2-1	TRBD2	15	CASSAPGGRGNEQFF	TGCGCCAGCAGTGCCCCTGGCGGGAGGGGCAATGAGCAGTTCTTC
TRBV5-4	NA	TRBJ1-1	NA	14	CASSLEGRVTEAFF	TGTGCCAGCAGCTTGGAAGGCAGGGTAACTGAAGCTTTCTTT
TRBV5-1	NA	TRBJ2-3	NA	15	CASSLELRRTDTQYF	TGCGCCAGCAGCTTGGAATTAAGACGCACAGATACGCAGTATTTT
TRBV6-6	NA	TRBJ2-5	NA	12	CASSYSRETQYF	TGTGCCAGCAGTTATTCGCGAGAGACCCAGTACTTC
TRBV20-1	NA	TRBJ2-7	NA	11	CSARDNREQYF	TGCAGTGCTAGAGATAACAGGGAGCAGTACTTC
TRBV7-9	once	TRBJ1-1	NA	13	CASSLEGGTEAFF	TGTGCCAGCAGCTTAGAGGGAGGGACTGAAGCTTTCTTT
TRBV5-1	NA	TRBJ1-3	NA	13	CASSHDSGNTIYF	TGCGCCAGCAGCCATGACTCTGGAAACACCATATATTTT
TRBV4-1	NA	TRBJ1-3	TRBD1	17	CASSQGTGELSGNTIYF	TGCGCCAGCAGCCAGGGCACAGGGGAGCTCTCTGGAAACACCATATATTTT
TRBV19	NA	TRBJ1-4	NA	16	CASSRDSLRTNEKLFF	TGTGCCAGTAGCCGGGACTCATTGAGGACTAATGAAAAACTGTTTTTT
TRBV19	NA	TRBJ2-7	TRBD2	15	CASSIDSGRAYEQYF	TGTGCCAGTAGTATAGATAGCGGGAGGGCCTACGAGCAGTACTTC
TRBV19	NA	TRBJ1-5	TRBD1	16	CATNGRTGISNQPQHF	TGTGCCACAAATGGAAGGACAGGGATAAGCAATCAGCCCCAGCATTTT
TRBV4-1	NA	TRBJ2-3	NA	16	CASSQTPGNLGDTQYF	TGCGCCAGCAGCCAAACGCCAGGGAATCTGGGGGATACGCAGTATTTT
TRBV15	NA	TRBJ1-5	NA	12	CATSRDNPPQHF	TGTGCCACCAGCAGAGATAACCCCCCCCAGCATTTT
TRBV19	NA	TRBJ1-1	NA	15	CASSTGDLLGTEAFF	TGTGCCAGTAGTACCGGGGATCTCTTGGGGACTGAAGCTTTCTTT
TRBV5-1	NA	TRBJ2-1	TRBD2	15	CASSIDGTSGNEQFF	TGCGCCAGCAGCATCGACGGGACTAGCGGTAATGAGCAGTTCTTC
TRBV14	NA	TRBJ1-1	NA	13	CASSPGVNTEAFF	TGTGCCAGCAGCCCCGGGGTGAACACTGAAGCTTTCTTT
TRBV18	NA	TRBJ2-1	NA	12	CASSPQGLEQFF	TGTGCCAGCTCACCACAAGGTTTAGAGCAGTTCTTC
TRBV6-5	NA	TRBJ2-5	TRBD2	14	CASGLAGARETQYF	TGTGCCAGCGGACTAGCGGGAGCTCGAGAGACCCAGTACTTC
TRBV6-5	NA	TRBJ2-5	TRBD1	15	CASSAGQGVVETQYF	TGTGCCAGCTCGGCGGGACAGGGGGTGGTGGAGACCCAGTACTTC